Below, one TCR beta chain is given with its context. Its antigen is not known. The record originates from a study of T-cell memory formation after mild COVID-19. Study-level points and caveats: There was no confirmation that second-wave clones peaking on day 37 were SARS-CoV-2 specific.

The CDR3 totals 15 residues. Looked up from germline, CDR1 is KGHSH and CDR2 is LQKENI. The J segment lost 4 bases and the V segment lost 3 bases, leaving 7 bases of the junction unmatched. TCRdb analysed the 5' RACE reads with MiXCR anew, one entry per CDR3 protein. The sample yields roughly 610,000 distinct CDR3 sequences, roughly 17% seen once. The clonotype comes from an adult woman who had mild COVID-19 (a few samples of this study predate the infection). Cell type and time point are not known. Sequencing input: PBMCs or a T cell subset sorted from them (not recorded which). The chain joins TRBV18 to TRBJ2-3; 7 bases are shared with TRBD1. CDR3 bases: TGTGCCAGCTCACCCCAACGACAGGGCCCAGATACGCAGTATTTT. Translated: CASSPQRQGPDTQYF.